This entry lists 22 T cell receptor beta chains sequenced from one sample in a study of identical twins. MiXCR, applied by TCRdb to the 5' RACE reads, yields one record per CDR3 protein. This table holds roughly 240,000 distinct CDR3 sequences, approximately 7% found once. These data also featured in a second study, about yellow fever vaccine responses in identical twins.

Sequenced input: memory (CD45RO+) T cells sorted from blood. These receptor sequences come from a young woman in good health.

This clonotype has at least ten counts. The chain recombines TRBV15 with TRBJ1-4; D is possibly TRBD1 (6 bases). CDR1 LNHNV and CDR2 YYDKDF come from the germline V gene (reference sequence). There are 15 residues in the CDR3. V lost 0 bases, J lost 10 bases, and 15 bases lay in between. The CDR3 here is CATSRDQRTVLKLFF. In DNA form, the CDR3 reads TGTGCCACCAGCAGAGATCAGAGGACAGTTTTAAAACTGTTTTTT.

This clonotype was seen only a few times. This chain joins TRBV25-1 and TRBJ2-5, with 9 bases that match TRBD1. The CDR3 consists of 14 residues. Germline CDR1 is MGHDK and CDR2 is SYGVNS. Trimming cost V 4 bases and J 3 bases; bases outside gene matches: 3. CDR3 loop: CASSGWTGEETQYF. CDR3 nucleotide sequence: TGTGCCAGCAGTGGTTGGACAGGGGAAGAGACCCAGTACTTC.

This clonotype occurred many times. The chain uses TRBV28 and TRBJ1-4; D not resolved. Deletions cut 6 bases from V and 0 bases from J, with 14 bases between. The CDR3 is 16 amino acids. CDR1 is MDHEN, CDR2 SYDVKM, per germline. CDR3 DNA sequence: TGTGCCAGCAGACGGGGTTGGGCTGCAACTAATGAAAAACTGTTTTTT. Translated, it gives CASRRGWAATNEKLFF.

This chain connects TRBV4-1 to TRBJ2-7, with a possible D match to TRBD1 (5 bases). The CDR3 loop spans 14 amino acids. Trimming removed 0 bases from V and 6 bases from J, with 12 bases in between. Germline-derived CDR1 and CDR2 are MGHRA and YSYEKL. The CDR3 protein is CASSQEGRVPEQYF. Here the CDR3 DNA reads TGCGCCAGCAGCCAAGAGGGCAGGGTCCCCGAGCAGTACTTC.

The sample holds many counts of this clonotype. The rearrangement joins TRBV7-8 to TRBJ1-4; 11 bases map to TRBD1. The trim removed 5 bases at V and 6 bases at J, leaving 5 bases unmatched. Germline values: CDR1 SGHVS, CDR2 FQNEAQ. The CDR3 consists of 15 residues. DNA for the CDR3: TGTGCCAGCAGCCGATTGGGACAGGGGGATGAAAAACTGTTTTTT. This sequence encodes CASSRLGQGDEKLFF. The complete variable domain, with remaining parts taken from reference TRBV7-8 and TRBJ1-4, reads GAGVSQSPRYKVAKRGQDVALRCDPISGHVSLFWYQQALGQGPEFLTYFQNEAQLDKSGLPSDRFFAERPEGSVSTLKIQRTQQEDSAVYLCASSRLGQGDEKLFFGSGTQLSVL.

There are many counts of this clonotype. The chain joins TRBV7-8 to TRBJ2-2; D is perhaps TRBD1 (6 bases). The CDR3 has 15 amino acids. Trimming removed 4 bases at V and 5 bases at J, with 14 bases between. The germline V gene has CDR1 SGHVS and CDR2 FQNEAQ. The CDR3 reads CASSSLGARTGELFF. The CDR3 DNA reads as TGTGCCAGCAGCTCTTTGGGGGCAAGGACCGGGGAGCTGTTTTTT.

In its sample, this clonotype was seen many times. J is TRBJ1-6 and V is TRBV12-3 or TRBV12-4, with D unclear. Trimming shortened V by 3 bases and J by 0 bases, and 3 bases separated the two germline ends. CDR3 length: 14 residues. CDR3 nucleotide sequence: TGTGCCAGCAGTTTGTTCTCCTATAATTCACCCCTCCACTTT. It encodes CASSLFSYNSPLHF.

This sequence joins TRBV2 and TRBJ1-6; weak D call: TRBD1 (5 bases). The CDR3 spans 14 residues. CDR1 SNHLY and CDR2 FYNNEI come from the germline V gene. Trimming cost V 6 bases and J 13 bases, with 19 bases left between them. The CDR3: CASRDDRPTSPLHF. The CDR3 DNA reads as TGTGCCAGCAGGGACGACAGACCCACGTCGCCCCTCCACTTT.

The chain employs TRBV6-1 and TRBJ1-1; 8 bases fit TRBD1. The CDR3 runs to 15 residues. The germline V gene encodes CDR1 MNHNS and CDR2 SASEGT. V shed 5 bases and J 4 bases; nucleotides not matched to a gene: 9. Here the CDR3 DNA reads TGTGCCAGCAGTAGCCGCGGTACAGGGGGCACTGAAGCTTTCTTT. This sequence encodes CASSSRGTGGTEAFF.

A remark on this clonotype: This may stem from a read error, because a much larger clone lies one nucleotide away. The chain carries TRBV6-5 and TRBJ2-7; tentatively, D is TRBD1 (6 bases). The CDR3 is 14 amino acids. V was clipped by 4 bases and J by 1 base, with 11 bases between them. Germline V CDR1 and CDR2: MNHEY, SVGAGI. Here the CDR3 DNA reads TGTGCCAGCAGTTCCTCACAGGGTTCCTACGAGCAGTACTTC. The encoded protein is CASSSSQGSYEQYF.

CDR3 in DNA: TGTGCCAGCAGCCCTAAGTGGGGGAGGACGGAGAAGTTCCACTACTACGAGCAGTACTTC. This codes for CASSPKWGRTEKFHYYEQYF. The rearrangement joins TRBV11-1 to TRBJ2-7, with D possibly matching TRBD2 (6 bases). The CDR3 has 20 amino acids. V lost 5 bases and J lost 3, with 32 bases in between. In germline, CDR1 is SGHAT, CDR2 FQDESV (reference sequence). Using reference TRBV11-1 and TRBJ2-7 for the parts outside the CDR3, the full variable domain is EAEVAQSPRYKITEKSQAVAFWCDPISGHATLYWYRQILGQGPELLVQFQDESVVDDSQLPKDRFSAERLKGVDSTLKIQPAELGDSAMYLCASSPKWGRTEKFHYYEQYFGPGTRLTVT.

In its sample, this clonotype was seen many times. This sequence joins TRBV10-3 and TRBJ2-6; D may correspond to TRBD1 or TRBD2 (5 bases each). Looked up from germline, CDR1 is ENHRY and CDR2 is SYGVKD. V dropped 6 bases and J dropped 2 bases, with 8 bases sitting between them. This CDR3 is 14 amino acids long. CDR3 sequence (DNA): TGTGCCATCAGCGGGGCCCCTGGGGCCAACGTCCTGACTTTC. Translating gives CAISGAPGANVLTF.

The V and J genes are TRBV12-3 or TRBV12-4 and TRBJ2-3; a weak D match, TRBD2 (5 bases). The V end was cut by 4 bases, the J end by 2 bases, with 7 bases between. The CDR3 has 13 residues. CDR3 region: CASSSGDTDTQYF. CDR3 bases: TGTGCCAGCAGTTCCGGGGACACAGATACGCAGTATTTT.

This clonotype was seen more than once but under ten times. The chain carries TRBV7-9 and TRBJ2-1, with 10 bases matching TRBD2. V lost 3 bases to trimming and J lost 5 bases; unmatched junction nucleotides: 4. Germline assignment: CDR1 SEHNR and CDR2 FQNEAQ (reference sequence). This CDR3 has 15 amino acids. The CDR3 protein is CASSLTSGFHNEQFF. In DNA form, the CDR3 reads TGTGCCAGCAGCTTGACTAGCGGGTTCCACAATGAGCAGTTCTTC.

DNA for the CDR3: TGTGCCAGCAGCCATCGGGCGGATACACCGGGAAAAAACATTCAGTACTTC. This gives the protein CASSHRADTPGKNIQYF. This chain uses TRBV4-2 with TRBJ2-4, with a possible D match to TRBD2 (5 bases). V was clipped by 3 bases and J by 4 bases, with 19 bases between them. The CDR3 runs 17 residues. Germline V gene sequence: CDR1 LGHNA, CDR2 YNFKEQ.

The chain combines TRBV7-8 with TRBJ1-1; D not certain. From germline, CDR1 is SGHVS and CDR2 FQNEAQ. V lost 1 base and J 0 bases, leaving 9 bases between the germline ends. The CDR3 totals 15 residues. CDR3 sequence reads: CASSLGFGVNTEAFF. The CDR3 DNA sequence: TGTGCCAGCAGCTTAGGGTTTGGGGTGAACACTGAAGCTTTCTTT.

This clonotype has more than one count but fewer than ten. The chain uses TRBV6-5 and TRBJ1-1; no clear D gene. Per the germline V gene, CDR1 is MNHEY and CDR2 is SVGAGI. V lost 0 bases and J 1 base, leaving 6 bases between the germline ends. The CDR3 extends over 14 amino acids. The CDR3 DNA follows: TGTGCCAGCAGTTACTCGACCAGGAACACTGAAGCTTTCTTT. It specifies CASSYSTRNTEAFF.

The chain uses TRBV28 and TRBJ1-2, with a possible D match to TRBD1 (5 bases). V lost 4 bases to trimming and J lost 2 bases, with 8 bases between them. The germline CDR1 and CDR2 sequences are MDHEN and SYDVKM. The CDR3 is made up of 13 amino acids. The CDR3 reads CASSSRVNYGYTF. The CDR3, as DNA: TGTGCCAGCAGTTCCAGGGTCAACTATGGCTACACCTTC.

This clonotype has a count of ten or more. The V and J genes are TRBV7-8 and TRBJ2-2; D remains unclear. The CDR3 loop spans 14 amino acids. CDR1 and CDR2 (germline): SGHVS, FQNEAQ. V lost 4 bases to trimming and J lost 2 bases, with 8 bases between them. DNA of the CDR3: TGTGCCAGCAGCTCGTGGGAAAACACCGGGGAGCTGTTTTTT. Its translation: CASSSWENTGELFF.

This clonotype was seen at least ten times. The rearrangement joins TRBV7-2 to TRBJ1-2, with TRBD1 identical over 9 bases. With 2 bases clipped from V and 5 bases from J, the junction kept 6 bases outside the gene matches. This CDR3 is 15 amino acids long. Per the germline V gene, CDR1 is SGHTA and CDR2 is FQGNSA. This chain's CDR3 is CASSLIGTGLYGYTF. In DNA, the CDR3 is TGTGCCAGCAGCTTAATAGGGACAGGGTTATATGGCTACACCTTC.

This clonotype came up a few times. The V call is TRBV6-1, the J call TRBJ2-5; D is possibly TRBD1 (5 bases). Germline values: CDR1 MNHNS, CDR2 SASEGT. The germline V and J ends were trimmed by 1 base and 4 bases, with 10 bases remaining between them. The CDR3 contains 14 residues. CDR3 residues: CASSEGWQGETQYF. As DNA, the CDR3 is TGTGCCAGCAGTGAAGGGTGGCAGGGAGAGACCCAGTACTTC.

Points on this clonotype: Compared with germline, one end of the junction differs, possibly owing to a read error. The chain employs TRBV12-3 or TRBV12-4 and TRBJ2-7, with 8 bases identical to TRBD2. The CDR3 length is 12 residues. This CDR3 reads CASSIAGYEQYF. As DNA, the CDR3 is TGTGCCAGCAGTATAGCGGGGTACGAGCAGTACTTC.